A selection of T cell receptor beta chains follows, all from one sample in a study of blood T cell repertoires in COVID-19. Repertoires were generated with immunoSEQ multiplex PCR, while TCRdb's copy carries only in-frame clones and drops some. The repertoire holds fewer than 95,000 clones, with about nine tenths as singletons. Sequencing was performed on peripheral blood. Receptors originate from a male donor with acute or convalescent COVID-19. Both conserved end residues are part of each CDR3. D genes are given only for firm matches. Clone sizes are given selectively: once, few, many, or a class where the clone is expanded.

d_call j_call v_call clone_size cdr3_aa cdr3_nt
TRBD2 TRBJ2-7 TRBV6-1 once CASSESPSGVGASYEQYF TGTGCCAGCAGTGAAAGCCCTAGCGGGGTGGGCGCCTCCTACGAGCAGTACTTC
. TRBJ2-1 TRBV5-5 . CASSLGPGFSNEQFF TGTGCCAGCAGCTTGGGTCCGGGGTTCTCCAATGAGCAGTTCTTC
TRBD1 TRBJ1-6 TRBV10-3 . CAISEWDRDSPLHF TGTGCCATCAGTGAGTGGGACAGGGATTCACCCCTCCACTTT
. TRBJ2-6 TRBV10-3 . CAIPRGPSGANVLTF TGTGCCATCCCCCGCGGTCCCTCTGGGGCCAACGTCCTGACTTTC
TRBD1 TRBJ1-2 TRBV6-1 . CASSKADRGPTGYTF TGTGCCAGCAGTAAAGCCGACAGGGGACCGACGGGCTACACCTTC
TRBD2 TRBJ2-7 TRBV5-1 . CASSKAGEDYEQYF TGCGCCAGTTCTAAGGCGGGGGAGGACTACGAGCAGTACTTC
. TRBJ1-6 TRBV14 . CASSQEGRSPLHF TGTGCCAGCAGCCAAGAGGGCAGGTCACCCCTCCACTTT
TRBD1 TRBJ2-7 TRBV7-2 few CASSLNRGSSYEQYF TGTGCCAGCAGTCTAAACAGGGGGTCTTCCTACGAGCAGTACTTC
TRBD1 TRBJ1-2 TRBV2 . CASRRQGANYGYTF TGTGCCAGCAGGAGACAGGGCGCTAACTATGGCTACACCTTC
TRBD1 TRBJ2-2 TRBV29-1 . CSVGTGGSGELFF TGCAGCGTCGGGACAGGGGGCTCCGGGGAGCTGTTTTTT
TRBD2 TRBJ2-3 TRBV7-2 . CASSAPAGGIDTQYF TGTGCCAGCAGCGCCCCAGCGGGGGGGATAGATACGCAGTATTTT
TRBD1 TRBJ1-1 TRBV5-6 . CASSAIGTGGGYTEAFF TGTGCCAGCAGCGCGATAGGGACAGGGGGCGGGTACACTGAAGCTTTCTTT
TRBD1 TRBJ1-6 TRBV27 . CASSGDRGRSPLHF TGTGCCAGCAGCGGAGACAGGGGGCGTTCACCCCTCCACTTT
TRBD2 TRBJ2-7 TRBV6-6 . CASNLGLAGGTEQYF TGTGCCAGCAACCTTGGACTAGCGGGGGGCACCGAGCAGTACTTC
TRBD2 TRBJ2-7 TRBV5-4 . CASSLWGSGGALGQYF TGTGCCAGCAGCTTGTGGGGTAGCGGGGGGGCCTTAGGGCAGTACTTC
TRBD1 TRBJ2-7 TRBV7-8 . CASSSRGQGSYEQYF TGTGCCAGCAGCAGCAGGGGACAGGGTTCCTACGAGCAGTACTTC
TRBD2 TRBJ2-3 TRBV5-6 . CASSLAGGPSDTQYF TGTGCCAGCAGTCTAGCGGGGGGGCCTTCAGATACGCAGTATTTT
. TRBJ1-2 TRBV5-1 once CASSLSEANYGYTF TGCGCCAGCAGCTTGTCAGAGGCTAACTATGGCTACACCTTC
. TRBJ1-5 TRBV9 . CASSAAGAETPQHF TGTGCCAGCAGCGCTGCGGGAGCAGAGACGCCCCAGCATTTT
TRBD1 TRBJ1-2 TRBV9 . CASSRTGDYGYTF TGTGCCAGCAGCCGAACAGGGGACTATGGCTACACCTTC
. TRBJ1-1 TRBV5-1 . CASSSSGNTEAFF TGCGCCAGCAGCTCCAGCGGTAACACTGAAGCTTTCTTT
TRBD1 TRBJ1-5 TRBV4-1 . CASSLTGQGTQPQHF TGCGCCAGCAGCCTAACGGGACAGGGGACTCAGCCCCAGCATTTT
TRBD1 TRBJ2-6 TRBV18 . CASSPNTGGSGANVLTF TGTGCCAGCTCACCCAACACAGGGGGGAGCGGGGCCAACGTCCTGACTTTC
TRBD2 TRBJ2-1 TRBV12-5 . CASGLVSSSGGVPNEQFF TGTGCTAGTGGTTTGGTATCATCCTCCGGGGGGGTCCCCAATGAGCAGTTCTTC
. TRBJ1-5 TRBV3-1/TRBV3-2 few CASSQAYSNQPQHF TGTGCCAGCAGCCAAGCCTATAGCAATCAGCCCCAGCATTTT